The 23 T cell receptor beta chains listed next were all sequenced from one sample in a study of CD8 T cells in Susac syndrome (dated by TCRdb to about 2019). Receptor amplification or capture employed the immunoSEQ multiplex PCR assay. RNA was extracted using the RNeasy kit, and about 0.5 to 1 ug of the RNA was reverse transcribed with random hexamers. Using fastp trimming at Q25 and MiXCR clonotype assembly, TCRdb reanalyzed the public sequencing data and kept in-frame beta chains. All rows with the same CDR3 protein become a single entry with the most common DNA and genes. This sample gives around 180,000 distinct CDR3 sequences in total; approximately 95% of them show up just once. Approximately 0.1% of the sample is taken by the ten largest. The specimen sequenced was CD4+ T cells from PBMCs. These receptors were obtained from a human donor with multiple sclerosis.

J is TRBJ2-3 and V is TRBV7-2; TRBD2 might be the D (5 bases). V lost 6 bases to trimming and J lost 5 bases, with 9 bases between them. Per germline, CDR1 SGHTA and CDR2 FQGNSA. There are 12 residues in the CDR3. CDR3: CASSLSEDTQYF. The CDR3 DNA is TGTGCCAGCAGTCTTAGCGAAGATACGCAGTATTTT.

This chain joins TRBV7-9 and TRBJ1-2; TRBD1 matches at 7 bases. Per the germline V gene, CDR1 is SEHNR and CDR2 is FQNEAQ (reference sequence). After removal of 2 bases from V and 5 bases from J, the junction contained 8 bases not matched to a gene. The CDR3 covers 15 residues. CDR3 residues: CASSLSTGNLYGYTF. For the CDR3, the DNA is TGTGCCAGCAGCTTATCGACAGGGAACTTATATGGCTACACCTTC.

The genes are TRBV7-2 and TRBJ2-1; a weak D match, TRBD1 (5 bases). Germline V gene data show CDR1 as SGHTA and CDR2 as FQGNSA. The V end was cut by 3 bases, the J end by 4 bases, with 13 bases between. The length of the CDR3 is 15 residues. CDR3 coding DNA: TGTGCCAGCAGCTTCAAGGCAGACAGTTACAATGAGCAGTTCTTC. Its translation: CASSFKADSYNEQFF.

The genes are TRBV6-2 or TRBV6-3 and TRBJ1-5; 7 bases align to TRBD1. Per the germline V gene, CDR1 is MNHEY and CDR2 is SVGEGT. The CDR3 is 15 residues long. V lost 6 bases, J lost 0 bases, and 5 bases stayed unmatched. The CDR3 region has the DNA TGTGCCAGCAGCTACGACAGGGTTAGCAATCAGCCCCAGCATTTT. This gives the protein CASSYDRVSNQPQHF.

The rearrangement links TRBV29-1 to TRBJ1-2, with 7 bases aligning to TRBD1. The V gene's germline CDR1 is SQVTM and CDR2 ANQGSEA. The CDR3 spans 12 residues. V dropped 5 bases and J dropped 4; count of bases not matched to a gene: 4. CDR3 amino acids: CSVPQGPYGYTF. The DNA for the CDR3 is TGCAGCGTTCCACAGGGGCCCTATGGCTACACCTTC. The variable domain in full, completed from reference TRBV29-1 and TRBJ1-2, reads SAVISQKPSRDICQRGTSLTIQCQVDSQVTMMFWYRQQPGQSLTLIATANQGSEATYESGFVIDKFPISRPNLTFSTLTVSNMSPEDSSIYLCSVPQGPYGYTFGSGTRLTVV.

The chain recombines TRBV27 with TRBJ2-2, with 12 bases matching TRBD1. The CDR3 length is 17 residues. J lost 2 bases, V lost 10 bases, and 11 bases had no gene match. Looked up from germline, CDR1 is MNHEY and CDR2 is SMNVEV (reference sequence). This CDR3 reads CATIKWGQGANTGELFF. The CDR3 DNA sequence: TGTGCCACAATCAAGTGGGGACAGGGGGCAAACACCGGGGAGCTGTTTTTT.

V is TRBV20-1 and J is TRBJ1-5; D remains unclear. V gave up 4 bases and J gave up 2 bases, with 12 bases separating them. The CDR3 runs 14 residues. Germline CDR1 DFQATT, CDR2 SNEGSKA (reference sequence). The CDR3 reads CSANVDSGNQPQHF. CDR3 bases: TGCAGTGCTAATGTGGACTCGGGCAATCAGCCCCAGCATTTT.

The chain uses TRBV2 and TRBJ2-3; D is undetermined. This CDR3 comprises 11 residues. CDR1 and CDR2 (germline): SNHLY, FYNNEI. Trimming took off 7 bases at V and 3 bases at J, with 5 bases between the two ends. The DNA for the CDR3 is TGTGCCAGCACTGAGACAGATACGCAGTATTTT. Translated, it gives CASTETDTQYF.

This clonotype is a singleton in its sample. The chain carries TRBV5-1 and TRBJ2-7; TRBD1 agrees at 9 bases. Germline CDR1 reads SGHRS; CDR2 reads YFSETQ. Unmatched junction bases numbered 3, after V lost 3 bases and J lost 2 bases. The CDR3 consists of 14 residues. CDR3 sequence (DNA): TGCGCCAGCAGCTCCAACAGGGGGCCCTACGAGCAGTACTTC. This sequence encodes CASSSNRGPYEQYF.

The CDR3 sequence: CASSLAINEQFF. CDR3 coding DNA: TGTGCCAGCAGCTTAGCAATCAATGAGCAGTTCTTC. The genes are TRBV7-8 and TRBJ2-1; D gene uncertain. Germline lookup yields CDR1 SGHVS and CDR2 FQNEAQ. The CDR3 loop spans 12 amino acids. V lost 0 bases and J 6 bases, leaving 3 bases between the germline ends.

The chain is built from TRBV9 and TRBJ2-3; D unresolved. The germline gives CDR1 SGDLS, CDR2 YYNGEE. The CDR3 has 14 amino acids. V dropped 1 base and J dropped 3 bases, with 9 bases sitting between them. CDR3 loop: CASSVSRFTDTQYF. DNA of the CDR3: TGTGCCAGCAGCGTAAGCCGCTTTACAGATACGCAGTATTTT.

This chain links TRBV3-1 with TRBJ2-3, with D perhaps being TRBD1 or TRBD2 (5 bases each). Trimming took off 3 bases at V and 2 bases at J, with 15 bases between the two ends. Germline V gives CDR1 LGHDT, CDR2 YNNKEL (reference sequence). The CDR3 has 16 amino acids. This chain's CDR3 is CASSHLGTDNTDTQYF. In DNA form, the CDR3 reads TGTGCCAGCAGCCACCTCGGGACGGATAACACAGATACGCAGTATTTT.

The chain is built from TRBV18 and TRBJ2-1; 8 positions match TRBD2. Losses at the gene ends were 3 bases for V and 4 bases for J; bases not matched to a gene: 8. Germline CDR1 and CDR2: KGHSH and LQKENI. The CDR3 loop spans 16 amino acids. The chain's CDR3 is CASSPTLAERYNEQFF. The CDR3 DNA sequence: TGTGCCAGCTCACCCACACTAGCGGAGAGGTACAATGAGCAGTTCTTC.

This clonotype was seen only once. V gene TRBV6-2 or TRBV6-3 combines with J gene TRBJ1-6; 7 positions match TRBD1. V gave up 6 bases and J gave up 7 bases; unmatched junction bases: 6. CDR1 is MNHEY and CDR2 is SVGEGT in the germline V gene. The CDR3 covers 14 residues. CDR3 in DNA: TGTGCCAGCAGACCCGACAGGGCCAATTCACCCCTCCACTTT. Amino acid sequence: CASRPDRANSPLHF.

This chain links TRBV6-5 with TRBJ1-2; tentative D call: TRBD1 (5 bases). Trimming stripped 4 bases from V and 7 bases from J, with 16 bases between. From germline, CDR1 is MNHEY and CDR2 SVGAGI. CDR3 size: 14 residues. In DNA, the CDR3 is TGTGCCAGCAGTTCGTTTGGGGGGAGTGGTGGCTACACCTTC. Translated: CASSSFGGSGGYTF.

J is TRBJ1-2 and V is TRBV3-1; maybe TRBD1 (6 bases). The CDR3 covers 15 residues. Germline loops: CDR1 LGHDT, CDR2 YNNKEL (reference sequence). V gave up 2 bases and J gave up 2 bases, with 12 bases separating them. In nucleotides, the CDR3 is TGTGCCAGCAGCCAATACGGAGACAGGAACTATGGCTACACCTTC. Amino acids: CASSQYGDRNYGYTF.

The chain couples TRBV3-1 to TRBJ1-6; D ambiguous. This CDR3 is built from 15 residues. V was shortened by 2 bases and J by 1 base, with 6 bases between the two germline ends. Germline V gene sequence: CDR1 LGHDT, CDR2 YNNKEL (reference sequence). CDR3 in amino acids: CASSQRISYNSPLHF. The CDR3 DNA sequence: TGTGCCAGCAGCCAACGAATTTCCTATAATTCACCCCTCCACTTT.

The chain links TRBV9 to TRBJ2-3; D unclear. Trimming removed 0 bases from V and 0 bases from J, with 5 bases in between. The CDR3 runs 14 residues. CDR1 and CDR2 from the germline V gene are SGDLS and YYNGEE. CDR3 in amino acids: CASSVAPSTDTQYF. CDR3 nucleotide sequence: TGTGCCAGCAGCGTAGCCCCTAGCACAGATACGCAGTATTTT.

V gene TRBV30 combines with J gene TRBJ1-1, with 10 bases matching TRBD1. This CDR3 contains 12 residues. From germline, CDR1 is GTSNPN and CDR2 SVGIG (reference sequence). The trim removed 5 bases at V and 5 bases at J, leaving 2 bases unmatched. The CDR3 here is CAWGQGGTEAFF. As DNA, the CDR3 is TGTGCCTGGGGACAGGGGGGGACTGAAGCTTTCTTT.

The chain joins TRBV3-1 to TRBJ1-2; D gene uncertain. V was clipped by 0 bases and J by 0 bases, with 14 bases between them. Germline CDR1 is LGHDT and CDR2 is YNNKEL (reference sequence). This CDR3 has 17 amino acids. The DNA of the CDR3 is TGTGCCAGCAGCCAAGATAAGGGAAAGGGAGCTAACTATGGCTACACCTTC. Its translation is CASSQDKGKGANYGYTF.

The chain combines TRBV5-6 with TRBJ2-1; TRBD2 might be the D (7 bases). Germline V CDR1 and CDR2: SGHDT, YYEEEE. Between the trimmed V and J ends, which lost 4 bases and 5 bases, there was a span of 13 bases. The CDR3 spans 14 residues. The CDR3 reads CASSRIGGDNEQFF. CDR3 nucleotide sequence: TGTGCCAGCAGCCGGATAGGGGGGGACAATGAGCAGTTCTTC.

The CDR3 bases are TGTGCCTGGAGTGTCTCCGGGACAAGTGAGACCCAGTACTTC. Protein sequence: CAWSVSGTSETQYF. This chain links TRBV30 with TRBJ2-5; D possibly corresponds to TRBD1 (6 bases). Germline CDR1 GTSNPN, CDR2 SVGIG (reference sequence). This CDR3 has 14 amino acids. The germline V and J ends were trimmed by 0 bases and 5 bases, with 13 bases remaining between them.

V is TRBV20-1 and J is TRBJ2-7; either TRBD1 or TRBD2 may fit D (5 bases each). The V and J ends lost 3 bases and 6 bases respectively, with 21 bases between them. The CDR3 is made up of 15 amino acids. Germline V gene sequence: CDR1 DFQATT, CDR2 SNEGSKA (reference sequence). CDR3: CSASPLGTVRGEQYF. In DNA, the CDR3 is TGCAGTGCTAGCCCCCTAGGGACGGTGCGTGGCGAGCAGTACTTC.